Following are 18 T cell receptor beta chains from one sample sequenced in a study of tumor-infiltrating lymphocytes in localized non-small cell lung cancer. Clones were sequenced by immunoSEQ multiplex PCR, and TCRdb holds only the in-frame ones, with some missing. The profile covers thousands of clones, with about 80% appearing a single time and about 8.5% taken by the ten largest. Sequencing input: uninvolved lung tissue not adjacent to the tumor. The receptors were gathered from a human donor with non-small cell lung cancer.

This chain uses TRBV11-3 with TRBJ2-1, with D hard to call. CDR3 length: 12 residues. V was clipped by 5 bases and J by 7 bases, with 9 bases between them. Germline V lookup: CDR1 SGHNT, CDR2 YENEEA. The CDR3 region has the DNA TGTGCCAGCAGCCTCCAAGTTAATGAGCAGTTCTTC. Protein product: CASSLQVNEQFF.

The chain is built from TRBV4-2 and TRBJ2-3; perhaps TRBD1 as D (5 bases). This CDR3 contains 15 residues. Per the germline V gene, CDR1 is LGHNA and CDR2 is YNFKEQ. Deletions cut 0 bases from V and 3 bases from J, with 10 bases between. CDR3 DNA: TGTGCCAGCAGCCAAGATGCAAGGGGAACAGATACGCAGTATTTT. Protein sequence: CASSQDARGTDTQYF.

The chain is built from TRBV7-9 and TRBJ2-3; a weak D match, TRBD2 (5 bases). There are 13 residues in the CDR3. CDR1 and CDR2 (germline): SEHNR, FQNEAQ (reference sequence). V was clipped by 1 base and J by 7 bases, with 9 bases between them. The CDR3 nucleotides are TGTGCCAGCAGCTTAGTGTCGGGATATACGCAGTATTTT. As protein: CASSLVSGYTQYF.

As regards this clone: Compared with germline, one end of the junction differs, possibly owing to a read error. V usage is TRBV7-2 and J usage is TRBJ1-6; 10 bases line up with TRBD1. The CDR3 is made up of 16 amino acids. Per the germline V gene, CDR1 is SGHTA and CDR2 is FQGNSA. CDR3 residues: CASSPQLGGTGAQTLF. In nucleotides, the CDR3 is TGTGCCAGCAGCCCTCAATTAGGGGGGACAGGGGCCCAGACTTTGTTT.

The chain links TRBV11-3 to TRBJ2-7; 9 bases map to TRBD1. With 5 bases clipped from V and 0 bases from J, the junction kept 20 bases outside the gene matches. Germline assignment: CDR1 SGHNT and CDR2 YENEEA. This CDR3 is built from 20 residues. DNA of the CDR3: TGTGCCAGCAGCGCAGGGGGGACAGGGTTAATGTTGATGTTCTCCTACGAGCAGTACTTC. The encoded protein is CASSAGGTGLMLMFSYEQYF. Using reference TRBV11-3 and TRBJ2-7 for the parts outside the CDR3, the full variable domain is EAGVVQSPRYKIIEKKQPVAFWCNPISGHNTLYWYLQNLGQGPELLIRYENEEAVDDSQLPKDRFSAERLKGVDSTLKIQPAELGDSAVYLCASSAGGTGLMLMFSYEQYFGPGTRLTVT.

The chain employs TRBV5-4 and TRBJ2-3, with D possibly TRBD2 on 5 matching bases. The CDR3 loop spans 15 amino acids. Trimming cost V 3 bases and J 0 bases, with 11 bases left between them. The germline V gene has CDR1 SGHNT and CDR2 YYREEE (reference sequence). The CDR3 spells CASSYGSASTDTQYF. CDR3 bases: TGTGCCAGCAGCTACGGTAGCGCCAGCACAGATACGCAGTATTTT.

The genes are TRBV30 and TRBJ2-2; the D gene is possibly TRBD2 (5 bases). Germline assignment: CDR1 GTSNPN and CDR2 SVGIG (reference sequence). The V and J ends lost 7 bases and 5 bases respectively, with 11 bases between them. The CDR3 spans 12 residues. CDR3 region: CAFTPGTGELFF. In DNA, the CDR3 is TGTGCCTTCACCCCGGGGACCGGGGAGCTGTTTTTT. Supplemented by reference TRBV30 and TRBJ2-2, the full variable domain reads SQTIHQWPATLVQPVGSPLSLECTVEGTSNPNLYWYRQAAGRGLQLLFYSVGIGQISSEVPQNLSASRPQDRQFILSSKKLLLSDSGFYLCAFTPGTGELFFGEGSRLTVL.

J is TRBJ2-5 and V is TRBV5-1, with 16 bases fitting TRBD2. The CDR3 totals 19 residues. V was clipped by 0 bases and J by 4 bases; unmatched bases: 9. CDR1 and CDR2 from the germline V gene are SGHRS and YFSETQ. The CDR3 DNA is TGCGCCAGCAGCTTGGGGCCGGGACTAGCGGGAGGGCCCGGAGAGACCCAGTACTTC. Its protein is CASSLGPGLAGGPGETQYF.

This chain links TRBV7-2 with TRBJ1-1; no firm D call. The CDR3 has 17 amino acids. The germline V gene encodes CDR1 SGHTA and CDR2 FQGNSA. Trimming left V 4 bases short and J 6 bases short, with 24 bases between. DNA for the CDR3: TGTGCCAGCAGCTCTCGCATGACTCGCGCACTAGCCGCTGAAGCTTTCTTT. This encodes CASSSRMTRALAAEAFF.

The chain combines TRBV6-4 with TRBJ1-5; D unresolved. This CDR3 spans 13 amino acids. Trimming stripped 8 bases from V and 3 bases from J, with 11 bases between. The germline V gene has CDR1 MRHNA and CDR2 SNTAGT. The CDR3 DNA follows: TGTGCCAGCTCCGTCGGGTCCAATCAGCCCCAGCATTTT. It codes for CASSVGSNQPQHF.

This clone was recorded only once. The chain couples TRBV30 to TRBJ2-6; the D gene is possibly TRBD2 (6 bases). The length of the CDR3 is 16 residues. Germline assignment: CDR1 GTSNPN and CDR2 SVGIG (reference sequence). The V end lost 1 base, the J end lost 1 base, and 11 bases lay between the germline ends. The CDR3 region is CAWSAGAVSGANVLTF. Here the CDR3 DNA reads TGTGCCTGGAGTGCGGGAGCGGTGTCTGGGGCCAACGTCCTGACTTTC.

This clone was counted a few times. V usage is TRBV7-9 and J usage is TRBJ2-5; TRBD2 is a possible D gene (6 bases). CDR1 and CDR2 (germline): SEHNR, FQNEAQ (reference sequence). The CDR3 is 12 amino acids. Trimming shortened V by 5 bases and J by 4 bases, and 8 bases separated the two germline ends. The CDR3 protein is CASSQEGETQYF. The CDR3 coding sequence is TGTGCCAGCAGCCAGGAGGGAGAGACCCAGTACTTC.

This clone was recorded only once. The J gene is TRBJ1-1, the V gene TRBV9, with 8 bases fitting TRBD1. This CDR3 contains 15 residues. V gave up 4 bases and J gave up 0 bases; unmatched junction bases: 5. The germline V gene has CDR1 SGDLS and CDR2 YYNGEE. In DNA, the CDR3 is TGTGCCAGCAGCATACGGACAGGGATGAACACTGAAGCTTTCTTT. Residues: CASSIRTGMNTEAFF.

In its sample, this clone was seen once. The genes are TRBV25-1 and TRBJ2-1; possibly TRBD1 for D (6 bases). Trimming cost V 5 bases and J 7 bases, with 27 bases left between them. Looked up from germline, CDR1 is MGHDK and CDR2 is SYGVNS. The length of the CDR3 is 18 residues. The chain's CDR3 is CASSPLSTGTSFRNEQFF. CDR3 coding DNA: TGTGCCAGCAGTCCCCTTTCGACCGGGACATCTTTCCGTAATGAGCAGTTCTTC.

The rearrangement joins TRBV10-3 to TRBJ2-3, with 10 nucleotides matching TRBD2. This CDR3 is 15 amino acids long. Per germline, CDR1 ENHRY and CDR2 SYGVKD. V gave up 7 bases and J gave up 5 bases; unmatched junction bases: 9. CDR3: CAIKEREGQGDTQYF. The CDR3 DNA reads TGTGCCATCAAGGAGCGGGAGGGCCAGGGAGATACGCAGTATTTT.

The V gene is TRBV19, the J gene TRBJ1-3; D perhaps matches TRBD1 (6 bases). The CDR3 consists of 16 residues. Germline V gene sequence: CDR1 LNHDA, CDR2 SQIVND (reference sequence). Deletions cut 7 bases from V and 0 bases from J, with 16 bases between. CDR3 protein: CASKKGTYLSGNTIYF. The CDR3, as DNA: TGTGCCAGTAAAAAGGGGACATACCTCTCTGGAAACACCATATATTTT.

V is TRBV5-1 and J is TRBJ2-1; D is uncertain. With 0 bases removed from V and 5 bases from J, the gap between germline ends came to 6 bases. The CDR3 spans 13 residues. CDR1 and CDR2 from the germline V gene are SGHRS and YFSETQ. The CDR3 DNA reads as TGCGCCAGCAGCTTGGTCGGAAACAATGAGCAGTTCTTC. It is translated as CASSLVGNNEQFF.

The CDR3 DNA sequence: TGCAGCGTGGATACAGCTAACTATGGCTACACCTTC. It encodes CSVDTANYGYTF. The rearrangement joins TRBV29-1 to TRBJ1-2; D is unclear. The V gene lost 6 bases and the J gene lost 0 bases, with 8 bases spanning the gap. Per the germline V gene, CDR1 is SQVTM and CDR2 is ANQGSEA. CDR3 size: 12 residues.